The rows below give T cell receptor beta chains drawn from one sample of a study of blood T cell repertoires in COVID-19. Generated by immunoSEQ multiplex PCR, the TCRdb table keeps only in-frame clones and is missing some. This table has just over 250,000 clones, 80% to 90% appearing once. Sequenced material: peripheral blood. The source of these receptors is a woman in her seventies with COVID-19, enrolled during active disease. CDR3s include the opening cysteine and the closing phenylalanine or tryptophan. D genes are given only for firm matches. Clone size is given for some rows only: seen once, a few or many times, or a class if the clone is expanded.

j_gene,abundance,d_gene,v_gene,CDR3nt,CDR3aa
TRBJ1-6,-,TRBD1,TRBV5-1,TGCGCCAGCAGCTTGGGGCCGGGACAGAATTCACCCCTCCACTTT,CASSLGPGQNSPLHF
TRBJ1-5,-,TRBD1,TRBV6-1,TGTGCCAGCAGTGTCATGGACAGGCCTCCGGATCAGCCCCAGCATTTT,CASSVMDRPPDQPQHF
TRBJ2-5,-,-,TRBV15,TGTGCCACCAGCGCGAGACTATCACAAGAGACCCAGTACTTC,CATSARLSQETQYF
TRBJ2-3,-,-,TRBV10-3,TGTGCCATCAGTAAGGGGCGGGAAACAGATACGCAGTATTTT,CAISKGRETDTQYF
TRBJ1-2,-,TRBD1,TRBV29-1,TGCAGCGCGGAAAGGGGACAGCAGGTTGAGGGCTACACCTTC,CSAERGQQVEGYTF
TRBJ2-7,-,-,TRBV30,TGTGCCTGGAGTGTATCGGGGGTCTACTACGAGCAGTACTTC,CAWSVSGVYYEQYF
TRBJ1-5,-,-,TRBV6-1,TGTGCCAGCAGTGAACAACAGTATAGCAATCAGCCCCAGCATTTT,CASSEQQYSNQPQHF
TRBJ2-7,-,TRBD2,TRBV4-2,TGTGCCAGCAGCCAAGAAGGAAGCCTAGCGGGAGCGAGAGGCTACGAGCAGTACTTC,CASSQEGSLAGARGYEQYF
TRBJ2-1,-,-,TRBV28,TGTGCTCTAAGTAGGGGTTCGGGGGGCTACTACAATGAGCAGTTCTTC,CALSRGSGGYYNEQFF
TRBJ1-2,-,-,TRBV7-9,TGTGCCAGCAGCTGGACGTCCGGAGGAGGCTACACCTTC,CASSWTSGGGYTF
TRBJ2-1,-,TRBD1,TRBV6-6,TGTGCCAGCAGACGGAGTGGGGGACAGGGGGCCAATGAGCAGTTCTTC,CASRRSGGQGANEQFF
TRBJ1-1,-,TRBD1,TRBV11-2,TGTGCCAGCAGCTTAGTGAGTCCAGGGGGCCACACTGAAGCTTTCTTT,CASSLVSPGGHTEAFF
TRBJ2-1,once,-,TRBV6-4,TGTGCCAGCATTCGGACTCGAACGACCTACAATGAGCAGTTCTTC,CASIRTRTTYNEQFF
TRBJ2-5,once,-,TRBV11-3,TGTGCCAGCACCCGGACAGAGTTCGGGACCCAGTACTTC,CASTRTEFGTQYF
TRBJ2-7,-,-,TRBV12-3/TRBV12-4,TGTGCCAGCAGCCCAGACTCGACCTACGAGCAGTACTTC,CASSPDSTYEQYF
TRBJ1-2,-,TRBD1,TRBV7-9,TGTGCCAGCAGCTTGGGACAGGGGTTAGGTGGCTACACCTTC,CASSLGQGLGGYTF
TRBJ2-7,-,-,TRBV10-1,TGCGCCAGCAGTGAGTCGGTAAACAGTCCCTACGAGCAGTACTTC,CASSESVNSPYEQYF
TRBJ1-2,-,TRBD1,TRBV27,TGTGCCAGCCGAAGAGGGACAGGGGTTCGAGGCTACACCTTC,CASRRGTGVRGYTF
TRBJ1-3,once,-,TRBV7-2,TGTGCCAGCAGCATGACACTCGGAAACACCATATATTTT,CASSMTLGNTIYF
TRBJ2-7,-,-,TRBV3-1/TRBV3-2,TGTGCCAGCAGCCAAGTTAGTTACGAGCAGTACTTC,CASSQVSYEQYF
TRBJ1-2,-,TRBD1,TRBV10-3,TGTGCCATCAGTGTGGGCGACAGGGGAGTCTATGGCTACACCTTC,CAISVGDRGVYGYTF
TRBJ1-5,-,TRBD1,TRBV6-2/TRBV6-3,TGTGCCAGCAGCCCTCGGACAGGGTCCAATCAGCCCCAGCATTTT,CASSPRTGSNQPQHF
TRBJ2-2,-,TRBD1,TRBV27,TGTGCCAGCAGTTCAAGGGACAGGGGGAACACCGGGGAGCTGTTTTTT,CASSSRDRGNTGELFF
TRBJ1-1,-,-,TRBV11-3,TGTGCCAGCAGCGAAACCGGGACTTCCACCACTGAAGCTTTCTTT,CASSETGTSTTEAFF
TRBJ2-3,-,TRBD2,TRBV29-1,TGCAGCGCCGATGGGGGGGGCACAGATACGCAGTATTTT,CSADGGGTDTQYF
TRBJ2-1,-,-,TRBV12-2,TGTGCAAGTCGCTTAGCGCTGGACAGCGGGACATGGACTAGCGGGAGAAGGGACAATGAGCAGTTCTTC,CASRLALDSGTWTSGRRDNEQFF
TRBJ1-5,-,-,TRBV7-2,TGTGCCAGCAGCGCGGGCGGGGGGAATCAGCCCCAGCATTTT,CASSAGGGNQPQHF
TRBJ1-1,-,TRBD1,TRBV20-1,TGCAGTGCTAGTTACGGGACAGTGAACACTGAAGCTTTCTTT,CSASYGTVNTEAFF
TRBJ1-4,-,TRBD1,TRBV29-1,TGCACCGCCAGGGGGGCTAATGAAAAACTGTTTTTT,CTARGANEKLFF
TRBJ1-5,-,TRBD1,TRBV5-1,TGCGCCAGCAGCTCCGGGACAGGGAACAATCAGCCCCAGCATTTT,CASSSGTGNNQPQHF
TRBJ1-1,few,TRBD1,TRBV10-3,TGTGCCATCATGACCGGGACAGGGGACACTGAAGCTTTCTTT,CAIMTGTGDTEAFF
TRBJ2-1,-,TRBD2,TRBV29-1,TGCAGCGTTAAGATCCGGGAGGCCTCCGACGAGCAGTTCTTC,CSVKIREASDEQFF
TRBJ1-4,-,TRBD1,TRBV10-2,TGCGCCAGCCTAAGGGGGGACAGGGGTGAAAAACTGTTTTTT,CASLRGDRGEKLFF
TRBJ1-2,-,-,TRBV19,TGTGCCAGTAGTACCCGACAGATCGTTATCCATGGCTACACCTTC,CASSTRQIVIHGYTF
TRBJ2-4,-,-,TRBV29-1,TGCAGCGTTGAAGATCCGGTTGCCAAAAACATTCAGTACTTC,CSVEDPVAKNIQYF
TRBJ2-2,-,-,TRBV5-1,TGCGCCAGCAGCTCGGGTAACACCGGGGAGCTGTTTTTT,CASSSGNTGELFF
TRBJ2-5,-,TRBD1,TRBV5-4,TGTGCCAGCAGCGGAGGACAGGGTTTAGGAGAGACCCAGTACTTC,CASSGGQGLGETQYF
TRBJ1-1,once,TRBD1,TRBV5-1,TGCGCCAGCAGCCTGAGACAGGGGGCGAACACTGAAGCTTTCTTT,CASSLRQGANTEAFF
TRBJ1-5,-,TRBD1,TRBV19,TGTGCCAGTTCGGTACCGGGACAGAGTAATAGCAATCAGCCCCAGCATTTT,CASSVPGQSNSNQPQHF
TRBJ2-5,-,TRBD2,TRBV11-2,TGTGCCAGCAGCCGATCAGGCACTAGCGGGAGTCCGGAGACCCAGTACTTC,CASSRSGTSGSPETQYF
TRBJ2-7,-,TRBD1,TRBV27,TGTGCCAGCAGAACGACAGGGGCCATAGGGTACGAGCAGTACTTC,CASRTTGAIGYEQYF
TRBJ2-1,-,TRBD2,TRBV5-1,TGCGCCAGCAGTGATTTCCCACGGGCTAGCGGCTACAATGAGCAGTTCTTC,CASSDFPRASGYNEQFF
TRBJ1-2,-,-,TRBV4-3,TGCGCCAGCAGCCCCACCACAGGGAGCTATGGCTACACCTTC,CASSPTTGSYGYTF
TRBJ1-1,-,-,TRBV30,TGTGCCTGCCGCGATTGGACAGACCACACTGAAGCTTTCTTT,CACRDWTDHTEAFF
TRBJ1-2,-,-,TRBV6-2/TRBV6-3,TGTGCCAGCAGTGACGGGGGTATAGGGGATGGCTACACCTTC,CASSDGGIGDGYTF
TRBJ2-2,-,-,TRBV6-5,TGTGCCAGCCCGCCCCAGGGGAGGGCCGGGGAGCTGTTTTTT,CASPPQGRAGELFF
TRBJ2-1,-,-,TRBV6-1,TGTGCCAGCAGTGAACACCGGGAGCAGTTCTTC,CASSEHREQFF
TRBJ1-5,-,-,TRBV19,TGTGCCAGTAGCTCGGATAAAGGACAAACTAGCAATCAGCCCCAGCATTTT,CASSSDKGQTSNQPQHF
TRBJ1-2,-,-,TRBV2,TGTGCCAGCACACTTGCGCTCTTCGAGCATGGCTACACCTTC,CASTLALFEHGYTF
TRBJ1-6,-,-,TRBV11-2,TGTGCCAGCAGGACAGCGGGAAAGACCTCACCCCTCCACTTT,CASRTAGKTSPLHF
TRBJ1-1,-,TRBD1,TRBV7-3,TGTGCCAGCAGCTCCTCGGACAGGGGGCTCACTGAAGCTTTCTTT,CASSSSDRGLTEAFF
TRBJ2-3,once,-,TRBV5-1,TGCGCCAGCAGCTATAAGGAGACAGGAGAAGCCACGTTATATACGCAGTATTTT,CASSYKETGEATLYTQYF
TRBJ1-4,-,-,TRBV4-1,TGCGCCAGCAGCCTTCCAAGAGGGGGGGCAGGTGAAAAACTGTTTTTT,CASSLPRGGAGEKLFF